The rows below give T cell receptor beta chains drawn from one sample of a study of blood T cell repertoires in COVID-19. Method: immunoSEQ multiplex PCR; TCRdb's copy keeps in-frame clones and lacks some. The repertoire holds 250,000 or so clones, with around 87% as singletons. Sequencing was done on a sample of peripheral blood. The receptors were sampled from a woman aged 55-69 years with COVID-19, enrolled during active disease. CDR3s include the opening cysteine and the closing phenylalanine or tryptophan. Each record gives: CDR3 protein, CDR3 DNA, D gene, clone size, J gene, V gene. The D gene is left open where the match is weak. Not every row has a clone size; where given, it reads once, few, many or a size class.

CDR3: CASSPGTSFHEQFF; DNA: TGTGCCAGCAGCCCAGGGACTAGCTTTCATGAGCAGTTCTTC; D: TRBD2; size: .; J: TRBJ2-1; V: TRBV5-5
CDR3: CASTLDRGRGEQFF; DNA: TGTGCCAGCACCTTGGACAGGGGAAGAGGTGAGCAGTTCTTC; D: TRBD1; size: .; J: TRBJ2-1; V: TRBV9
CDR3: CASSSIGGVPAYNEQFF; DNA: TGTGCCAGCAGCTCCATCGGCGGGGTACCGGCCTACAATGAGCAGTTCTTC; D: .; size: .; J: TRBJ2-1; V: TRBV7-3
CDR3: CSVAVVGANYGYTF; DNA: TGCAGCGTTGCAGTGGTGGGAGCTAACTATGGCTACACCTTC; D: .; size: .; J: TRBJ1-2; V: TRBV29-1
CDR3: CASSGTGPQETQYF; DNA: TGTGCCAGCAGTGGGACAGGACCCCAAGAGACCCAGTACTTC; D: TRBD1; size: .; J: TRBJ2-5; V: TRBV28
CDR3: CASILQPNTEAFF; DNA: TGTGCCAGCATCTTACAGCCGAACACTGAAGCTTTCTTT; D: .; size: few; J: TRBJ1-1; V: TRBV6-5
CDR3: CASSVWGQGAPQETQYF; DNA: TGTGCCAGCAGTGTTTGGGGACAGGGGGCCCCCCAAGAGACCCAGTACTTC; D: TRBD1; size: .; J: TRBJ2-5; V: TRBV6-1
CDR3: CASSLFSGRADNEQFF; DNA: TGTGCCAGCAGCCTCTTTAGCGGGAGGGCCGACAATGAGCAGTTCTTC; D: TRBD2; size: .; J: TRBJ2-1; V: TRBV3-1/TRBV3-2
CDR3: CASSLAAETILFYGYTF; DNA: TGTGCCAGCAGCTTAGCGGCAGAAACTATTCTTTTCTATGGCTACACCTTC; D: .; size: .; J: TRBJ1-2; V: TRBV7-2
CDR3: CASSQVFAQGGTDTQYF; DNA: TGTGCCAGCAGCCAAGTTTTCGCGCAGGGTGGGACAGATACGCAGTATTTT; D: .; size: .; J: TRBJ2-3; V: TRBV3-1/TRBV3-2
CDR3: CASSRQGKLDEQYF; DNA: TGTGCCAGCAGTCGACAGGGAAAGTTGGACGAGCAGTACTTC; D: TRBD1; size: once; J: TRBJ2-7; V: TRBV6-9
CDR3: CASSVKSTEAFF; DNA: TGTGCCAGCAGCGTCAAATCCACTGAAGCTTTCTTT; D: .; size: .; J: TRBJ1-1; V: TRBV7-2
CDR3: CASSPNRAAYNSPLHF; DNA: TGTGCCAGCTCACCAAACAGGGCCGCATATAATTCACCCCTCCACTTT; D: .; size: few; J: TRBJ1-6; V: TRBV18
CDR3: CASSNGRGSSYEQYF; DNA: TGTGCCAGCAGTAATGGGAGAGGAAGCTCCTACGAGCAGTACTTC; D: .; size: .; J: TRBJ2-7; V: TRBV6-5
CDR3: CSVRTGTNTGELFF; DNA: TGCAGCGTTAGGACAGGGACGAACACCGGGGAGCTGTTTTTT; D: TRBD1; size: few; J: TRBJ2-2; V: TRBV29-1
CDR3: CASSTVGRGDSYEQYF; DNA: TGTGCCAGCAGCACGGTCGGCAGGGGCGACTCCTACGAGCAGTACTTC; D: .; size: once; J: TRBJ2-7; V: TRBV28
CDR3: CASSLLRIGDYGYTF; DNA: TGTGCCAGCAGCTTGCTGAGGATCGGCGACTATGGCTACACCTTC; D: .; size: .; J: TRBJ1-2; V: TRBV5-6
CDR3: CASSFGGQNTEAFF; DNA: TGTGCCAGCAGCTTCGGCGGACAGAACACTGAAGCTTTCTTT; D: .; size: few; J: TRBJ1-1; V: TRBV11-3
CDR3: CASSQGWSGPYQYEQYF; DNA: TGTGCCAGCAGCCAAGGGTGGTCAGGGCCCTATCAATACGAGCAGTACTTC; D: .; size: .; J: TRBJ2-7; V: TRBV3-1/TRBV3-2
CDR3: CASTPSVISDTQYF; DNA: TGTGCCAGTACCCCCTCAGTGATTTCAGATACGCAGTATTTT; D: .; size: .; J: TRBJ2-3; V: TRBV19
CDR3: CASSPAAGRGSQETQYF; DNA: TGTGCCAGCAGTCCAGCAGCGGGAAGGGGGTCTCAAGAGACCCAGTACTTC; D: .; size: .; J: TRBJ2-5; V: TRBV7-6
CDR3: CASSRGTGGSGANVLTF; DNA: TGCGCCAGCAGCCGAGGGACAGGGGGCTCTGGGGCCAACGTCCTGACTTTC; D: TRBD1; size: .; J: TRBJ2-6; V: TRBV5-1
CDR3: CASSYRRTGNNEQFF; DNA: TGTGCCAGCAGTTACCGACGGACAGGGAACAATGAGCAGTTCTTC; D: TRBD1; size: once; J: TRBJ2-1; V: TRBV6-5
CDR3: CASSLLGQVLNTGELFF; DNA: TGTGCCAGCAGCTTATTGGGGCAGGTTTTGAACACCGGGGAGCTGTTTTTT; D: .; size: .; J: TRBJ2-2; V: TRBV11-2
CDR3: CATSRDIRGAYNEQFF; DNA: TGTGCCACCAGCAGAGATATCAGGGGAGCTTACAATGAGCAGTTCTTC; D: .; size: .; J: TRBJ2-1; V: TRBV15
CDR3: CASSETPRTGGNTQYF; DNA: TGCGCCAGCAGTGAGACCCCGCGGACAGGCGGGAATACGCAGTATTTT; D: .; size: .; J: TRBJ2-3; V: TRBV10-1
CDR3: CASSVAGSSGNTIYF; DNA: TGTGCCAGCAGCGTAGCCGGGAGCTCTGGAAACACCATATATTTT; D: .; size: .; J: TRBJ1-3; V: TRBV9
CDR3: CASRNSGRANEQFF; DNA: TGCGCCAGCAGGAATAGCGGGAGGGCGAATGAGCAGTTCTTC; D: TRBD2; size: .; J: TRBJ2-1; V: TRBV10-1
CDR3: CASSVTAAGETQYF; DNA: TGTGCCAGCAGCGTAACGGCCGCGGGGGAGACCCAGTACTTC; D: .; size: .; J: TRBJ2-5; V: TRBV9
CDR3: CASSERTGMSNQPQHF; DNA: TGTGCCAGCTCAGAAAGGACAGGGATGAGCAATCAGCCCCAGCATTTT; D: TRBD1; size: .; J: TRBJ1-5; V: TRBV18
CDR3: CASSRTGVRNTGELFF; DNA: TGTGCCAGCAGTCGGACAGGGGTGAGGAACACCGGGGAGCTGTTTTTT; D: TRBD1; size: .; J: TRBJ2-2; V: TRBV3-1/TRBV3-2
CDR3: CASSLGGIYGYTF; DNA: TGTGCCAGCAGCTTAGGAGGGATCTATGGCTACACCTTC; D: .; size: .; J: TRBJ1-2; V: TRBV7-9
CDR3: CASSFGNEAFF; DNA: TGTGCCAGCAGCTTTGGCAATGAAGCTTTCTTT; D: .; size: .; J: TRBJ1-1; V: TRBV5-6
CDR3: CASSNRGGSRINYGYTF; DNA: TGTGCCAGCAGCAATCGCGGGGGCAGCCGAATTAACTATGGCTACACCTTC; D: .; size: .; J: TRBJ1-2; V: TRBV5-6
CDR3: CASTRLTEAFF; DNA: TGTGCCAGCACCCGTCTAACTGAAGCTTTCTTT; D: .; size: .; J: TRBJ1-1; V: TRBV2
CDR3: CASKGTGRSTDTQYF; DNA: TGTGCCAGCAAGGGCACAGGAAGGAGCACAGATACGCAGTATTTT; D: .; size: .; J: TRBJ2-3; V: TRBV9
CDR3: CSVEGGHLGDIQYF; DNA: TGCAGCGTTGAAGGGGGACACCTGGGCGACATTCAGTACTTC; D: .; size: few; J: TRBJ2-4; V: TRBV29-1
CDR3: CASSTRQGGSTDTQYF; DNA: TGTGCCAGCAGCACTCGACAGGGGGGTAGCACAGATACGCAGTATTTT; D: TRBD1; size: .; J: TRBJ2-3; V: TRBV11-3
CDR3: CATRTSGRGWQETQYF; DNA: TGTGCCACCAGGACTAGCGGGAGAGGCTGGCAAGAGACCCAGTACTTC; D: TRBD2; size: .; J: TRBJ2-5; V: TRBV28
CDR3: CAIKEALYNSPLHF; DNA: TGTGCCATCAAAGAGGCGTTGTATAATTCACCCCTCCACTTT; D: .; size: .; J: TRBJ1-6; V: TRBV10-3
CDR3: CASSSARGGQRLF; DNA: TGTGCCAGCAGCTCTGCTCGTGGGGGCCAGAGGCTCTTC; D: .; size: .; J: TRBJ2-1; V: TRBV11-3
CDR3: CASNRLGVSGNTIYF; DNA: TGTGCCAGCAACCGCTTAGGGGTCTCTGGAAACACCATATATTTT; D: .; size: .; J: TRBJ1-3; V: TRBV2
CDR3: CASSSRGTYEQYF; DNA: TGTGCCAGCAGCTCACGAGGGACCTACGAGCAGTACTTC; D: .; size: .; J: TRBJ2-7; V: TRBV7-3
CDR3: CASSTTWRGQETQYF; DNA: TGTGCCAGCAGCACCACCTGGAGGGGCCAAGAGACCCAGTACTTC; D: .; size: .; J: TRBJ2-5; V: TRBV6-2/TRBV6-3
CDR3: CAKGTGGGLTYGYTF; DNA: TGTGCCAAGGGGACAGGGGGCGGCCTTACCTATGGCTACACCTTC; D: TRBD1; size: .; J: TRBJ1-2; V: TRBV2
CDR3: CASSNAGLAYGYTF; DNA: TGTGCCAGCAGCAACGCAGGTCTTGCCTATGGCTACACCTTC; D: .; size: .; J: TRBJ1-2; V: TRBV6-2/TRBV6-3
CDR3: CASRVTGNHNQPQHF; DNA: TGTGCCAGCAGGGTGACAGGGAATCACAATCAGCCCCAGCATTTT; D: TRBD1; size: .; J: TRBJ1-5; V: TRBV6-5
CDR3: CASSLGPGEGYEQYF; DNA: TGTGCCAGCTCACTCGGCCCAGGGGAGGGCTACGAGCAGTACTTC; D: .; size: few; J: TRBJ2-7; V: TRBV18
CDR3: CASREGFNEKLFF; DNA: TGTGCCAGCAGGGAGGGGTTTAATGAAAAACTGTTTTTT; D: .; size: .; J: TRBJ1-4; V: TRBV28
CDR3: CASRTDRGGWNEQFF; DNA: TGTGCCAGCAGAACCGACAGGGGAGGTTGGAATGAGCAGTTCTTC; D: TRBD1; size: .; J: TRBJ2-1; V: TRBV28
CDR3: CASSDRVSGANVLTF; DNA: TGTGCCAGCAGTGACAGGGTCTCTGGGGCCAACGTCCTGACTTTC; D: .; size: few; J: TRBJ2-6; V: TRBV6-1
CDR3: CASSSFLAGSTDTQYF; DNA: TGTGCCAGCAGTTCCTTCTTAGCGGGCAGCACAGATACGCAGTATTTT; D: TRBD2; size: .; J: TRBJ2-3; V: TRBV6-6
CDR3: CASSQGRYTEAFF; DNA: TGTGCCAGCAGCCAGGGGAGGTACACTGAAGCTTTCTTT; D: .; size: few; J: TRBJ1-1; V: TRBV4-2
CDR3: CASRADRVGTDTQYF; DNA: TGTGCCAGCAGGGCCGACAGGGTGGGCACAGATACGCAGTATTTT; D: TRBD1; size: .; J: TRBJ2-3; V: TRBV2
CDR3: CASSDFAGNTIYF; DNA: TGTGCCAGTAGTGACTTCGCTGGAAACACCATATATTTT; D: .; size: once; J: TRBJ1-3; V: TRBV19
CDR3: CASSRRTSGRARETQYF; DNA: TGTGCCAGCAGCCGCCGGACTAGCGGGAGGGCCAGAGAGACCCAGTACTTC; D: TRBD2; size: .; J: TRBJ2-5; V: TRBV11-2
CDR3: CASGLDGASGSLGEQFF; DNA: TGTGCTAGTGGTTTGGACGGGGCTAGCGGGAGCTTGGGTGAGCAGTTCTTC; D: TRBD2; size: .; J: TRBJ2-1; V: TRBV12-5
CDR3: CASSQDWTESYEQYF; DNA: TGTGCCAGCAGCCAAGATTGGACAGAATCCTACGAGCAGTACTTC; D: .; size: .; J: TRBJ2-7; V: TRBV4-2
CDR3: CASTSYQGRGGTEAFF; DNA: TGTGCCAGCACCAGTTACCAGGGGCGCGGGGGAACTGAAGCTTTCTTT; D: .; size: once; J: TRBJ1-1; V: TRBV5-4